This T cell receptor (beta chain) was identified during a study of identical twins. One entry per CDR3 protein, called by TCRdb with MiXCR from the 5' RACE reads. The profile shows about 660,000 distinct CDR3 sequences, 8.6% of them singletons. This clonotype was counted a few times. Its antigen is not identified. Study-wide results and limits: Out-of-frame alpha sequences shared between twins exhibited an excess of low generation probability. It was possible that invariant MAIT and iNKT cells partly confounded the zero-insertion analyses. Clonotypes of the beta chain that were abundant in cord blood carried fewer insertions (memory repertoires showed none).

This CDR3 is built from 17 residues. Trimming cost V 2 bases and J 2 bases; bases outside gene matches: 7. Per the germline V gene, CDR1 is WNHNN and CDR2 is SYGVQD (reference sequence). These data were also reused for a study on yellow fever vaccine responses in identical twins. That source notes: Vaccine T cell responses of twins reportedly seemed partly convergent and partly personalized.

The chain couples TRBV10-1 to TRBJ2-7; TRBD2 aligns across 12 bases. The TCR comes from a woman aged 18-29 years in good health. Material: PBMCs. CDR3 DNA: TGCGCCAGCAGTGAGCCACCACTAGCGGGAGGCCCCTACGAGCAGTACTTC. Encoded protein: CASSEPPLAGGPYEQYF.